What follows are 31 T cell receptor beta chains derived from one specimen sequenced in a study of blood T cell repertoires in COVID-19. TCRdb's table, derived via immunoSEQ multiplex PCR, lists solely in-frame clones and lacks some. Of roughly 250,000 clones detected, 85% to 90% appear once; the ten largest clones hold 3.7%. The sequenced material came from peripheral blood. The receptors shown here come from a woman in her 40s with acute or convalescent COVID-19.

This rearrangement joins TRBV19 to TRBJ1-5; no reliable D call. The CDR3 sequence is 16 residues long. V lost 0 bases and J 3 bases, leaving 12 bases between the germline ends. Germline lookup yields CDR1 LNHDA and CDR2 SQIVND (reference sequence). CDR3 sequence: CASSIDLGGFNQPQHF. DNA of the CDR3: TGTGCCAGTAGTATAGATTTAGGCGGGTTCAATCAGCCCCAGCATTTT.

J is TRBJ2-5 and V is TRBV4-1; 8 nucleotides line up with TRBD2. Losses at the gene ends were 4 bases for V and 3 bases for J; bases not matched to a gene: 10. The CDR3 length is 16 residues. Germline CDR1 MGHRA, CDR2 YSYEKL. CDR3 region: CASSPIPGAGEETQYF. CDR3 DNA: TGCGCCAGCAGCCCCATCCCGGGAGCGGGGGAAGAGACCCAGTACTTC.

The V and J genes are TRBV6-5 and TRBJ2-7, with TRBD1 identical over 9 bases. V was clipped by 9 bases and J by 3 bases; unmatched bases: 3. The CDR3 loop spans 12 amino acids. CDR1 is MNHEY and CDR2 is SVGAGI in the germline V gene. CDR3 coding DNA: TGTGCCAGTAGACAGGGGGACTACGAGCAGTACGTC. Protein sequence: CASRQGDYEQYV.

The chain uses TRBV23-1 and TRBJ1-1; no clear D. TRBV23-1 is labeled an ORF, and its function is uncertain. This CDR3 has 16 residues. V lost 8 bases and J 0 bases, leaving 19 bases between the germline ends. The CDR3 nucleotides are TGCGCCAGCCCGTGGGGAGGTTCCATTATGAACACTGAAGCTTTCTTT. This sequence encodes CASPWGGSIMNTEAFF.

The chain has TRBV18 and TRBJ1-5; 7 positions match TRBD1. This CDR3 is built from 16 residues. Unmatched junction bases numbered 9, after V lost 3 bases and J lost 4 bases. The germline gives CDR1 KGHSH, CDR2 LQKENI. Here the CDR3 DNA reads TGTGCCAGCTCACCTTCCCCCGGGACAGTTAATCAGCCCCAGCATTTT. Its protein is CASSPSPGTVNQPQHF.

The V gene is TRBV18, the J gene TRBJ2-5; D unclear. The CDR3 is 12 amino acids. The V end lost 2 bases, the J end lost 5 bases, and 6 bases lay between the germline ends. CDR1 and CDR2 from the germline V gene are KGHSH and LQKENI. The CDR3 is CASSPVLETQYF. CDR3 nucleotides: TGTGCCAGCTCACCAGTATTGGAGACCCAGTACTTC.

V gene TRBV5-1 combines with J gene TRBJ2-5; 8 nucleotides match TRBD2. With V trimmed by 1 base and J by 4 bases, 12 bases remained unmatched. Germline loops: CDR1 SGHRS, CDR2 YFSETQ. The CDR3 runs to 17 residues. The DNA of the CDR3 is TGCGCCAGCAGCTTGACTAGCGGCCTTAACACGGGAGAGACCCAGTACTTC. Its translation: CASSLTSGLNTGETQYF.

The chain links TRBV3-1 (or the pseudogene TRBV3-2) to TRBJ2-5, with 12 positions matching TRBD2. This CDR3 is built from 16 residues. Germline CDR1 is LGHDT and CDR2 is YNNKEL (reference sequence). J gave up 3 bases and V 0 bases, and 2 bases lay outside the gene matches. DNA of the CDR3: TGTGCCAGCAGCCAAGAAACTAGCGGGGGGAAAGAGACCCAGTACTTC. Translated, it gives CASSQETSGGKETQYF.

The gene calls are TRBV18 and TRBJ2-4, with 11 bases identical to TRBD1. The V gene end was trimmed by 3 bases and the J gene end by 6 bases; junction bases not matched to a gene: 1. The CDR3 is 14 amino acids. Germline CDR1 KGHSH, CDR2 LQKENI. CDR3 loop: CASSPGTGGNIQYF. The DNA for the CDR3 is TGTGCCAGCTCACCTGGGACAGGGGGAAACATTCAGTACTTC.

On this clone itself: The identical CDR3 is also encoded by other nucleotide sequences in the sample. The chain is built from TRBV27 and TRBJ1-1, with D possibly TRBD1 on 6 matching bases. Germline loops: CDR1 MNHEY, CDR2 SMNVEV (reference sequence). Trimming took 5 bases from V and 0 from J, leaving 13 bases between them. The CDR3 has 15 amino acids. In nucleotides, the CDR3 is TGTGCCAGCAGTCCTCCAGGGGTCATGAACACTGAAGCTTTCTTT. It codes for CASSPPGVMNTEAFF.

This chain connects TRBV2 to TRBJ2-2; D unresolved. The CDR3 is 14 residues long. Germline lookup yields CDR1 SNHLY and CDR2 FYNNEI. Trimming took 4 bases from V and 2 from J, leaving 8 bases between them. The CDR3 nucleotides are TGTGCCAGCAGTGTATCCTTTAACACCGGGGAGCTGTTTTTT. Translation gives CASSVSFNTGELFF.

This clone was found a few times. The chain recombines TRBV10-2 with TRBJ1-1; D unclear. The CDR3 has 13 amino acids. V lost 6 bases to trimming and J lost 10 bases, with 18 bases between them. Germline V gives CDR1 WSHSY, CDR2 SAAADI. The CDR3 sequence: CASSLGAAGGAFF. The CDR3 DNA sequence: TGCGCCAGCAGCCTGGGCGCGGCCGGAGGAGCTTTCTTT.

The V and J genes are TRBV2 and TRBJ1-6; 7 bases are a match to TRBD1. V shed 6 bases and J 5 bases; nucleotides not matched to a gene: 4. The germline V gene encodes CDR1 SNHLY and CDR2 FYNNEI. The CDR3 totals 14 residues. In nucleotides, the CDR3 is TGTGCCAGCAGGGAGACAGGGAATAATTCACCCCTCCACTTT. As protein: CASRETGNNSPLHF.

The chain employs TRBV7-2 and TRBJ2-3; 7 bases are a match to TRBD2. The CDR3 is 15 residues long. The germline gives CDR1 SGHTA, CDR2 FQGNSA. The junction had 10 bases not matched to a gene; V was cut back by 7 bases and J by 3 bases. DNA of the CDR3: TGTGCCAGCACCCTCGACCAGCGGGGAACAGATACGCAGTATTTT. Encoded protein: CASTLDQRGTDTQYF.

This clone has only one observation. The genes are TRBV18 and TRBJ1-2, with no clear D. CDR3 size: 14 residues. Trimming took 3 bases from V and 8 from J, leaving 16 bases between them. In germline, CDR1 is KGHSH, CDR2 LQKENI. The CDR3 sequence: CASSPPRGIEGYTF. In DNA form, the CDR3 reads TGTGCCAGCTCACCTCCCCGGGGTATCGAGGGCTACACCTTC.

This chain connects TRBV7-2 to TRBJ1-1, with D possibly TRBD1 on 6 matching bases. This CDR3 has 15 residues. V was shortened by 3 bases and J by 5 bases, with 16 bases between the two germline ends. Germline CDR1 is SGHTA and CDR2 is FQGNSA. CDR3 region: CASSFQGRVGTEAFF. The CDR3 DNA reads TGTGCCAGCAGCTTCCAGGGGAGAGTTGGTACTGAAGCTTTCTTT. The entire variable domain, with the rest obtained from reference TRBV7-2 and TRBJ1-1, is as follows: GAGVSQSPSNKVTEKGKDVELRCDPISGHTALYWYRQSLGQGLEFLIYFQGNSAPDKSGLPSDRFSAERTGGSVSTLTIQRTQQEDSAVYLCASSFQGRVGTEAFFGQGTRLTVV.

CDR3 nucleotides: TGTGCCAGCACCGGGGGGGCTCCTAGCACAGATACGCAGTATTTT. Encoded protein: CASTGGAPSTDTQYF. The chain recombines TRBV6-5 with TRBJ2-3, with 8 bases matching TRBD2. Germline V gene sequence: CDR1 MNHEY, CDR2 SVGAGI. J was trimmed by 0 bases and V by 7 bases; bases with no gene match: 6. The CDR3 is made up of 15 amino acids.

This chain uses TRBV27 with TRBJ1-5; 8 positions match TRBD1. The V gene's germline CDR1 is MNHEY and CDR2 SMNVEV (reference sequence). The V segment lost 5 bases and the J segment 7 bases; nucleotides outside the gene matches: 7. The CDR3 loop spans 14 amino acids. CDR3 loop: CASSHGQGGQPQHF. CDR3 bases: TGTGCCAGCAGTCACGGACAGGGAGGGCAGCCCCAGCATTTT.

The rearrangement joins TRBV12-5 to TRBJ2-5; D is unresolved. Germline V gene lookup returns CDR1 LGHNT and CDR2 FRNRAP. This CDR3 comprises 10 residues. V was pared by 10 bases and J by 0 bases, with 3 bases between. This chain's CDR3 is CATYQETQYF. The CDR3 DNA reads as TGTGCTACGTACCAAGAGACCCAGTACTTC.

This clone was seen repeatedly, ten times or more. V is TRBV5-6 and J is TRBJ1-6; 9 bases agree with TRBD1. In germline, CDR1 is SGHDT, CDR2 YYEEEE. Trimming cost V 3 bases and J 6 bases; bases outside gene matches: 13. This CDR3 has 18 residues. CDR3 protein: CASSSRTGALWGNSPLHF. In DNA form, the CDR3 reads TGTGCCAGCAGCTCAAGGACAGGGGCGCTGTGGGGTAATTCACCCCTCCACTTT.

This rearrangement joins TRBV5-1 to TRBJ2-3; a possible D gene is TRBD2 (6 bases). CDR3 length equals 13 residues. The V end lost 6 bases, the J end lost 4 bases, and 12 bases lay between the germline ends. The germline CDR1 and CDR2 sequences are SGHRS and YFSETQ. Here the CDR3 DNA reads TGCGCCAGCACCCCTTCGGGGGCAGATACGCAGTATTTT. Translated: CASTPSGADTQYF.

This clone was seen just once. The chain combines TRBV6-5 with TRBJ1-1; D is undetermined. CDR3 length equals 15 residues. V shed 0 bases and J shed 0 bases, with 8 bases lying between them. CDR1 MNHEY and CDR2 SVGAGI come from the germline V gene. The CDR3 is CASSYSEVMNTEAFF. CDR3 bases: TGTGCCAGCAGTTACTCGGAGGTTATGAACACTGAAGCTTTCTTT.

V and J are TRBV29-1 and TRBJ2-2; D remains unclear. The CDR3 is 13 amino acids. V shed 1 base and J shed 1 base, with 4 bases lying between them. Germline CDR1 reads SQVTM; CDR2 reads ANQGSEA. In DNA, the CDR3 is TGCAGCGTTGAAGCCAGGAACACCGGGGAGCTGTTTTTT. Its protein is CSVEARNTGELFF.

The chain carries TRBV2 and TRBJ2-7, with D possibly TRBD1 on 6 matching bases. The V and J ends lost 3 bases and 1 base respectively, with 7 bases between them. Germline V gene lookup returns CDR1 SNHLY and CDR2 FYNNEI. The CDR3 spans 13 residues. CDR3 DNA sequence: TGTGCCAGCAGTGACAGGGGTTCCTACGAGCAGTACGTC. Amino acid sequence: CASSDRGSYEQYV.

The rearrangement links TRBV5-1 to TRBJ1-1; D may be TRBD1 (6 bases). The CDR3 totals 14 residues. V was cut by 4 bases and J by 7 bases, with 17 bases left in between. The germline CDR1 and CDR2 sequences are SGHRS and YFSETQ. CDR3 region: CASSVVTQGSEAFF. The CDR3, as DNA: TGCGCCAGCAGCGTCGTAACGCAGGGGAGTGAAGCTTTCTTT.

The chain couples TRBV4-1 to TRBJ1-2; the D gene is possibly TRBD1 (5 bases). The germline V gene encodes CDR1 MGHRA and CDR2 YSYEKL. This CDR3 is 16 amino acids long. Trimming took off 1 base at V and 4 bases at J, with 16 bases between the two ends. This CDR3 is CASSQGQGSVGYGYTF. The DNA for the CDR3 is TGCGCCAGCAGCCAAGGGCAGGGTTCGGTAGGCTATGGCTACACCTTC.

The sample holds one count of this clone. The CDR3 sequence is CAISLAGTSDTQYF. The CDR3 region has the DNA TGTGCCATCAGTTTAGCGGGGACGTCAGATACGCAGTATTTT. This sequence joins TRBV10-3 and TRBJ2-3; 8 positions agree with TRBD2. Germline values: CDR1 ENHRY, CDR2 SYGVKD. V shed 5 bases and J 4 bases; nucleotides not matched to a gene: 5. CDR3 size: 14 residues.

The chain is built from TRBV2 and TRBJ1-2; 8 nucleotides align to TRBD1. The germline V gene has CDR1 SNHLY and CDR2 FYNNEI. The CDR3 is 15 amino acids. Germline trimming cut 4 bases from V and 2 bases from J; bases unmatched to any gene: 6. The CDR3 nucleotides are TGTGCCAGCAGTGGACGGACAGGGCAAAACTATGGCTACACCTTC. Its protein is CASSGRTGQNYGYTF.

The chain has TRBV19 and TRBJ1-2, with 9 bases that match TRBD1. The CDR3 is 14 amino acids. Looked up from germline, CDR1 is LNHDA and CDR2 is SQIVND (reference sequence). The V and J ends lost 6 bases and 5 bases, in that order; junction bases with no gene match: 7. The CDR3 nucleotides are TGTGCCAGTAGCCTGGGACAGGGAGGTTATGGCTACACCTTC. It codes for CASSLGQGGYGYTF.

This chain connects TRBV5-4 to TRBJ1-2; possibly TRBD1 for D (5 bases). The germline V gene has CDR1 SGHNT and CDR2 YYREEE (reference sequence). The CDR3 has 15 residues. Trimming removed 0 bases at V and 1 base at J, with 10 bases between. CDR3 DNA: TGTGCCAGCAGCTTGGTACAGGAGCGTAACTATGGCTACACCTTC. Translated, it gives CASSLVQERNYGYTF.

This clone came up a few times. This chain joins TRBV19 and TRBJ1-1; D uncertain. Germline V gene data show CDR1 as LNHDA and CDR2 as SQIVND (reference sequence). This CDR3 contains 12 residues. Between the trimmed V and J ends, which lost 3 bases and 9 bases, there was a span of 11 bases. As DNA, the CDR3 is TGTGCCAGTAGTATTCTATCGGAGAAAGCTTTCTTT. Translation gives CASSILSEKAFF. The entire variable domain, with the rest obtained from reference TRBV19 and TRBJ1-1, is as follows: DGGITQSPKYLFRKEGQNVTLSCEQNLNHDAMYWYRQDPGQGLRLIYYSQIVNDFQKGDIAEGYSVSREKKESFPLTVTSAQKNPTAFYLCASSILSEKAFFGQGTRLTVV.